A single T cell receptor beta chain is shown here with its context. This sample stems from a study of CD8+CD57+ T cells in acquired aplastic anemia. The study profiled TCR beta VDJ and CDR3 using genomic DNA as template. One entry per CDR3 protein, called by TCRdb with MiXCR from the reads. This sample has 260,000 or so distinct CDR3 sequences; approximately 45% occur once, and the top ten carry approximately 7.8%. Trimming shortened V by 6 bases and J by 11 bases, and 18 bases separated the two germline ends. This CDR3 region has 13 residues. From germline, CDR1 is SNHLY and CDR2 FYNNEI. Patients selected for sequencing had displayed CD8+CD57+ cell expansion by flow cytometry. Patients were therapy-naive when their blood was sampled.

The sample taken for sequencing was sorted CD4+, CD8+, or CD8+CD57+ T cells (not recorded which) from PBMCs. The receptor's source is a human donor with aplastic anemia. The rearrangement joins TRBV2 to TRBJ2-3; TRBD2 is a possible D gene (5 bases). Here the CDR3 reads CASSLRPEGEQYF. The CDR3 nucleotides are TGTGCCAGCAGCTTAAGGCCTGAGGGAGAGCAGTATTTT.